These 2 T cell receptor beta chains share one sample of origin, sequenced in a study of T-cell memory formation after mild COVID-19. TCRdb itself ran the 5' RACE reads through MiXCR, one entry per CDR3 protein. Among 200,000 to 250,000 distinct CDR3 sequences, 9.5% were seen once, and the ten largest hold around 3.4%. Sequenced sample: PBMCs or a T cell subset sorted from them (not recorded which). The receptors come from a man aged 18 to 29 who had mild COVID-19 (a few samples of this study predate the infection). Cell type and time point are not known.

This clonotype was seen ten or more times. This rearrangement joins TRBV20-1 to TRBJ2-3, with D possibly TRBD2 on 6 matching bases. Germline V gene sequence: CDR1 DFQATT, CDR2 SNEGSKA (reference sequence). With 6 bases removed from V and 1 base from J, the gap between germline ends came to 14 bases. The CDR3 has 14 amino acids. CDR3 region: CSAPPAGRTDTQYF. The CDR3 DNA sequence: TGCAGTGCCCCCCCGGCGGGGCGCACAGATACGCAGTATTTT.

This clonotype has a count of ten or more. The rearrangement uses TRBV20-1 and TRBJ2-3; D might be TRBD2 (5 bases). The CDR3 consists of 13 residues. The V end lost 5 bases, the J end lost 1 base, and 10 bases lay between the germline ends. Germline CDR1 and CDR2: DFQATT and SNEGSKA (reference sequence). CDR3 in amino acids: CSAPGVGTDTQYF. Here the CDR3 DNA reads TGCAGTGCTCCCGGGGTAGGCACAGATACGCAGTATTTT.